This T cell receptor (beta chain) was profiled in a study of cytomegalovirus exposure and HLA in healthy donors. The PCR had 60 Vbeta and 13 Jbeta primers. The data were produced by immunoSEQ multiplex PCR, yet TCRdb's version contains in-frame clones alone and is incomplete. The sample carries tens of thousands of clones, 70% to 80% recorded once. As regards this clone: Its antigen is unknown.

Findings of the study overall: In a later analysis, TCR beta V- and J-gene trimming showed a link to a missense DCLRE1C variant. Previous analysis showed most TCR beta V segments were productive about 90% or about 30% of the time. Later analysis indicated greater clonal expansion among HLA-associated TCR beta chains than among equally common other chains.

Germline V gene lookup returns CDR1 MNHEY and CDR2 SMNVEV (reference sequence). The CDR3 has 12 residues. Losses at the gene ends were 10 bases for V and 5 bases for J; bases not matched to a gene: 3. The chain carries TRBV27 and TRBJ1-1; the match to TRBD1 covers 11 bases. The sequenced material came from PBMCs. This clonotype was sampled from a man between 25 and 39 years old in good health and CMV-seronegative. The CDR3: CAMGQGGTEAFF. The CDR3 DNA reads as TGTGCCATGGGACAGGGGGGTACTGAAGCTTTCTTT.